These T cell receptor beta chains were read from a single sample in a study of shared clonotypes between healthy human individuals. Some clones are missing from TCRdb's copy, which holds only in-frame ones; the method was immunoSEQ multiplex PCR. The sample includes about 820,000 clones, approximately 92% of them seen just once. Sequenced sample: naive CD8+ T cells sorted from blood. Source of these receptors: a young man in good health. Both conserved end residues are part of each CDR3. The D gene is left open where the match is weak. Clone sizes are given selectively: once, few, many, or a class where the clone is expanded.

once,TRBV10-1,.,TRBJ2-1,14,TGCGCCAGCAGTGACCCCCTAGCACCGGATGAGCAGTTCTTC,CASSDPLAPDEQFF
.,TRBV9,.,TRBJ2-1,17,TGTGCCAGCAGCGTAGATCAAGGCAAAGGCTCCTACAATGAGCAGTTCTTC,CASSVDQGKGSYNEQFF
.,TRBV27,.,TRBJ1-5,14,TGTGCCAGCAGACAGGGTCATAGCAATCAGCCCCAGCATTTT,CASRQGHSNQPQHF
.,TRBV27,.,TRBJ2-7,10,TGTGCCAGCGGGTTCTACGAGCAGTACTTC,CASGFYEQYF
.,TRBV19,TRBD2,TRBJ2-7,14,TGTGCCAGTAGTATTTTCGCGGGAGACTACGAGCAGTACTTC,CASSIFAGDYEQYF
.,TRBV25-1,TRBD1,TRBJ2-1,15,TGTGCCAGCAGTGGGTGGGGGACAGGCTACAATGAGCAGTTCTTC,CASSGWGTGYNEQFF
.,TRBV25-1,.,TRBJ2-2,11,TGTGCCAGCAGTGGGAACCGGGAGCTGTTTTTT,CASSGNRELFF
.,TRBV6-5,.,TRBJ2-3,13,TGTGCCAGCAGTTACTCGACCCAATATACGCAGTATTTT,CASSYSTQYTQYF
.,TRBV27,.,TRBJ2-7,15,TGTGCCAGCAGCTCACGCCGGTTTACCTCCTACGAGCAGTACTTC,CASSSRRFTSYEQYF
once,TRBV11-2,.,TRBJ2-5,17,TGTGCCAGCAGCTTAGGTCTGTTCGCGGACAAACAAGAGACCCAGTACTTC,CASSLGLFADKQETQYF
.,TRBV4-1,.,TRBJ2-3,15,TGCGCCAGCAGCTATGGGGGCAGGGCCCGAGATACGCAGTATTTT,CASSYGGRARDTQYF
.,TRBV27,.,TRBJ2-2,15,TGTGCCAGCAGTTTAGGAGTCGAGAACACCGGGGAGCTGTTTTTT,CASSLGVENTGELFF
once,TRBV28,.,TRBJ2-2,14,TGTGCCAGCAGTTGGCGGACATACACCGGGGAGCTGTTTTTT,CASSWRTYTGELFF
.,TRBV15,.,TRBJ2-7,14,TGTGCCACCAGCAGCAGGGGATCCTCCTACGAGCAGTACTTC,CATSSRGSSYEQYF
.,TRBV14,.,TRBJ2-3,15,TGTGCCAGCAGCCAAGTCGGACCTCCGAGGGGTACGCAGTATTTT,CASSQVGPPRGTQYF
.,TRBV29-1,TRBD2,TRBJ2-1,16,TGCAGCGTTGAAGGTCTGGCGGGAGTGTCCTACAATGAGCAGTTCTTC,CSVEGLAGVSYNEQFF
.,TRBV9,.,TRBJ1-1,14,TGTGCCAGCAGCGCCTACCTCAGGGGTTTTGGGGCTTTCTTT,CASSAYLRGFGAFF